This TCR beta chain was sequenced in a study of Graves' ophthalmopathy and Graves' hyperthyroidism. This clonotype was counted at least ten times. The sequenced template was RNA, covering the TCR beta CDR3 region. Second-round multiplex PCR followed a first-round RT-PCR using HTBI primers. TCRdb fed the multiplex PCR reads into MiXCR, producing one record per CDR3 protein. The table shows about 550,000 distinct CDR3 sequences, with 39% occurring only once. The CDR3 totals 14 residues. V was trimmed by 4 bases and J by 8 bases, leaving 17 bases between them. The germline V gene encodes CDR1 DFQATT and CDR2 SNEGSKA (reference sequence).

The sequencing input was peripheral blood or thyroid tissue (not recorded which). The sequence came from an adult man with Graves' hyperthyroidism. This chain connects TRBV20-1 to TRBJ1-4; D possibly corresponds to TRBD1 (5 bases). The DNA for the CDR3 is TGCAGTGCTACAAGCCGAGGGGATTGGGAAAAACTGTTTTTT. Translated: CSATSRGDWEKLFF.